The next 30 T cell receptor beta chains were all read from a single sample in a study of PD-1 blockade in classical Hodgkin lymphoma. Each patient relapsed following autologous stem cell transplantation, and prior brentuximab vedotin exposure differed. Produced via immunoSEQ multiplex PCR; TCRdb's table is partial and in-frame only. There are 20,000 to 30,000 clones in the sample; around 63% occur only once, and approximately 3.4% lies in the top ten. Sequences were derived from peripheral blood mononuclear cells (PBMCs), sampled at baseline. All receptors come from a human donor with classical Hodgkin lymphoma.

CDR3 protein: CAWTSGGFLETQYF. CDR3 sequence (DNA): TGTGCCTGGACTAGCGGGGGGTTTCTGGAGACCCAGTACTTC. The chain has TRBV30 and TRBJ2-5; 11 bases fit TRBD2. CDR1 GTSNPN and CDR2 SVGIG come from the germline V gene (reference sequence). This CDR3 comprises 14 residues. Unmatched junction bases numbered 6, after V lost 4 bases and J lost 5 bases.

In this sample, this clone turned up a few times. J is TRBJ2-3 and V is TRBV30; TRBD2 agrees at 8 bases. This CDR3 has 14 amino acids. Germline CDR1 reads GTSNPN; CDR2 reads SVGIG (reference sequence). J was trimmed by 3 bases and V by 3 bases; bases with no gene match: 5. The CDR3 is CAWSGGGLTDTQYF. The CDR3 nucleotides read TGTGCCTGGAGCGGGGGGGGGCTTACAGATACGCAGTATTTT.

V is TRBV5-6 and J is TRBJ2-3, with D hard to call. Trimming removed 1 base from V and 8 bases from J, with 8 bases in between. Per the germline V gene, CDR1 is SGHDT and CDR2 is YYEEEE. The CDR3 has 12 residues. The CDR3 DNA reads as TGTGCCAGCAGCTTGTCCGTGGGTACGCAGTATTTT. Its protein product is CASSLSVGTQYF.

V and J are TRBV6-5 and TRBJ2-1; perhaps TRBD2 as D (5 bases). Trimming shortened V by 5 bases and J by 7 bases, and 15 bases separated the two germline ends. This CDR3 contains 14 residues. Germline V lookup: CDR1 MNHEY, CDR2 SVGAGI. For the CDR3, the DNA is TGTGCCAGCAGTCCCCCGGAGGTGGGGAATGAGCAGTTCTTC. Amino acid sequence: CASSPPEVGNEQFF.

The rearrangement uses TRBV7-6 and TRBJ2-5; D is unresolved. V lost 2 bases and J 5 bases, leaving 15 bases between the germline ends. CDR3 size: 15 residues. Germline CDR1 reads SGHVS; CDR2 reads FNYEAQ. DNA of the CDR3: TGTGCCAGCAGCTTAACTGTGACGCCGTTGGAGACCCAGTACTTC. It yields the protein CASSLTVTPLETQYF.

The V gene is TRBV28, the J gene TRBJ2-7, with no clear D. This CDR3 is 12 amino acids long. Per the germline V gene, CDR1 is MDHEN and CDR2 is SYDVKM. V shed 5 bases and J shed 3 bases, with 8 bases lying between them. CDR3 bases: TGTGCCAGCAGTCCCCTACACTACGAGCAGTACTTC. Its translation: CASSPLHYEQYF.

V usage is TRBV28 and J usage is TRBJ1-2, with TRBD1 as a possible D gene (6 bases). The V gene's germline CDR1 is MDHEN and CDR2 SYDVKM. Deletions cut 4 bases from V and 0 bases from J, with 15 bases between. CDR3 length: 16 amino acids. CDR3 in amino acids: CASSSVRGATNYGYTF. For the CDR3, the DNA is TGTGCCAGCAGTTCAGTCCGGGGGGCAACTAACTATGGCTACACCTTC.

The rearrangement links TRBV7-6 to TRBJ1-4; D uncertain. V was trimmed by 1 base and J by 5 bases, leaving 5 bases between them. Per the germline V gene, CDR1 is SGHVS and CDR2 is FNYEAQ. This CDR3 spans 13 amino acids. In nucleotides, the CDR3 is TGTGCCAGCAGCTTAGATCTAAATGAAAAACTGTTTTTT. This sequence encodes CASSLDLNEKLFF. The entire variable domain, with the rest obtained from reference TRBV7-6 and TRBJ1-4, is as follows: GAGVSQSPRYKVTKRGQDVALRCDPISGHVSLYWYRQALGQGPEFLTYFNYEAQQDKSGLPNDRFSAERPEGSISTLTIQRTEQRDSAMYRCASSLDLNEKLFFGSGTQLSVL.

V and J are TRBV11-3 and TRBJ2-5; D unresolved. CDR1 is SGHNT, CDR2 YENEEA, per germline. The CDR3 extends over 13 amino acids. Trimming stripped 0 bases from V and 3 bases from J, with 5 bases between. The CDR3 DNA is TGTGCCAGCAGCTTAGAGGCGGAAGAGACCCAGTACTTC. Its protein product is CASSLEAEETQYF.

This clone has a single count. The genes are TRBV5-4 and TRBJ2-2; possible D gene TRBD2, 6 bases. The germline V gene encodes CDR1 SGHNT and CDR2 YYREEE (reference sequence). With 4 bases removed from V and 2 bases from J, the gap between germline ends came to 9 bases. This CDR3 spans 14 amino acids. The CDR3 loop is CASSGGLNTGELFF. In nucleotides, the CDR3 is TGTGCCAGCAGCGGAGGACTAAACACCGGGGAGCTGTTTTTT. The whole variable domain, filled in from reference TRBV5-4 and TRBJ2-2, reads ETGVTQSPTHLIKTRGQQVTLRCSSQSGHNTVSWYQQALGQGPQFIFQYYREEENGRGNFPPRFSGLQFPNYSSELNVNALELDDSALYLCASSGGLNTGELFFGEGSRLTVL.

By frequency in the sample, this clone is medium-sized. The chain carries TRBV5-6 and TRBJ1-2, with D uncertain. The CDR3 is 13 residues long. With 1 base removed from V and 12 bases from J, the gap between germline ends came to 16 bases. Germline-derived CDR1 and CDR2 are SGHDT and YYEEEE. This CDR3 reads CASSLQVPRIDTF. The CDR3 DNA reads TGTGCCAGCAGCTTGCAGGTCCCCAGAATTGACACCTTC.

The chain couples TRBV28 to TRBJ1-4, with unresolved D. V was trimmed by 6 bases and J by 0 bases, leaving 11 bases between them. CDR3 length: 15 residues. Germline V lookup: CDR1 MDHEN, CDR2 SYDVKM. The DNA of the CDR3 is TGTGCCAGCAGCTCCGGTGGAGCAACTAATGAAAAACTGTTTTTT. Encoded protein: CASSSGGATNEKLFF.

J is TRBJ2-7 and V is TRBV27, with D maybe TRBD1 (5 bases). Trimming removed 8 bases at V and 3 bases at J, with 11 bases between. Per the germline V gene, CDR1 is MNHEY and CDR2 is SMNVEV (reference sequence). This CDR3 region has 12 residues. The CDR3 DNA follows: TGTGCCAGCCAGGGTTCCGGCTACGAGCAGTACTTC. This sequence encodes CASQGSGYEQYF.

The genes are TRBV29-1 and TRBJ2-5, with TRBD2 as a possible D gene (5 bases). Germline loops: CDR1 SQVTM, CDR2 ANQGSEA. V was pared by 0 bases and J by 14 bases, with 16 bases between. This CDR3 region has 12 residues. The CDR3 spells CSVEESDGKDYF. CDR3 sequence (DNA): TGCAGCGTTGAAGAGTCGGACGGGAAAGATTACTTC.

The chain employs TRBV15 and TRBJ2-3; possible D gene TRBD1, 5 bases. This CDR3 comprises 16 residues. CDR1 is LNHNV, CDR2 YYDKDF, per germline (reference sequence). The V and J ends lost 4 bases and 2 bases respectively, with 16 bases between them. CDR3 sequence reads: CATSIYIREPTDTQYF. In DNA form, the CDR3 reads TGTGCCACCAGCATTTATATCAGGGAACCCACAGATACGCAGTATTTT.

This chain links TRBV20-1 with TRBJ2-5, with D unclear. This CDR3 spans 11 amino acids. Germline V gene sequence: CDR1 DFQATT, CDR2 SNEGSKA (reference sequence). V was pared by 6 bases and J by 7 bases, with 12 bases between. CDR3 nucleotides: TGCAGTGCCCTTCCTCGGTGGACCCAGTACTTC. This gives the protein CSALPRWTQYF.

This clone was seen only a few times. V is TRBV6-9 and J is TRBJ2-1; 11 nucleotides match TRBD2. CDR3 length: 16 residues. V gave up 5 bases and J gave up 2 bases; unmatched junction bases: 5. Germline V gene sequence: CDR1 MNHGY, CDR2 SVAAGI. The CDR3: CASSPLTSGTYNEQFF. The CDR3 bases are TGTGCCAGCAGTCCCCTGACTAGCGGGACCTACAATGAGCAGTTCTTC.

Only a few counts were recorded for this clone. V is TRBV10-3 and J is TRBJ1-5; TRBD1 agrees at 7 bases. V gave up 0 bases and J gave up 4 bases; unmatched junction bases: 6. The CDR3 is 16 amino acids. Per the germline V gene, CDR1 is ENHRY and CDR2 is SYGVKD. The CDR3 here is CAISESKTGSNQPQHF. DNA for the CDR3: TGTGCCATCAGTGAGTCCAAGACAGGGTCAAATCAGCCCCAGCATTTT.

V and J are TRBV28 and TRBJ1-3; TRBD1 agrees at 9 bases. Germline CDR1 is MDHEN and CDR2 is SYDVKM. V lost 6 bases and J lost 7; bases outside the gene matches: 13. The CDR3 has 16 residues. For the CDR3, the DNA is TGTGCCAGCAGCTCGCCGGGACAGGGACGAAGGAACACCATATATTTT. Protein product: CASSSPGQGRRNTIYF. The full variable domain, in which reference TRBV28 and TRBJ1-3 provide the parts outside the CDR3, is DVKVTQSSRYLVKRTGEKVFLECVQDMDHENMFWYRQDPGLGLRLIYFSYDVKMKEKGDIPEGYSVSREKKERFSLILESASTNQTSMYLCASSSPGQGRRNTIYFGEGSWLTVV.

The V and J genes are TRBV6-5 and TRBJ2-7, with D maybe TRBD2 (6 bases). This CDR3 has 12 amino acids. CDR1 and CDR2 from the germline V gene are MNHEY and SVGAGI. V was trimmed by 6 bases and J by 0 bases, leaving 6 bases between them. CDR3 in amino acids: CASRDYSYEQYF. Written as DNA, the CDR3 is TGTGCCAGCAGGGACTACTCCTACGAGCAGTACTTC.

The chain recombines TRBV7-2 with TRBJ2-3, with TRBD1 as a possible D gene (6 bases). Germline V lookup: CDR1 SGHTA, CDR2 FQGNSA. V lost 2 bases and J lost 2, with 11 bases in between. This CDR3 comprises 15 residues. The CDR3 DNA reads as TGTGCCAGCAGCTTATCGAGGGGGAACACAGATACGCAGTATTTT. As protein: CASSLSRGNTDTQYF. The variable domain in full, with the rest retrieved from reference TRBV7-2 and TRBJ2-3, is GAGVSQSPSNKVTEKGKDVELRCDPISGHTALYWYRQSLGQGLEFLIYFQGNSAPDKSGLPSDRFSAERTGGSVSTLTIQRTQQEDSAVYLCASSLSRGNTDTQYFGPGTRLTVL.

The genes are TRBV6-6 and TRBJ1-1, with a tentative D call TRBD1 (5 bases). CDR3 size: 12 residues. Germline V gives CDR1 MNHNY, CDR2 SVGAGI (reference sequence). The V gene lost 7 bases and the J gene lost 4 bases, with 10 bases spanning the gap. The CDR3 DNA is TGTGCCAGCACTGCGGGGGGCACTGAAGCTTTCTTT. Amino acids: CASTAGGTEAFF.

The table lists this clone with a few counts. The J gene is TRBJ2-7, the V gene TRBV7-8, with 8 bases lining up with TRBD2. J lost 0 bases, V lost 8 bases, and 18 bases had no gene match. The CDR3 loop spans 18 amino acids. Germline assignment: CDR1 SGHVS and CDR2 FQNEAQ. CDR3 sequence (DNA): TGTGCCAGCGCCATCACGGGGGGGGGAGGCCTCTACTCCTACGAGCAGTACTTC. This encodes CASAITGGGGLYSYEQYF. Filled out from reference TRBV7-8 and TRBJ2-7, the complete variable domain reads GAGVSQSPRYKVAKRGQDVALRCDPISGHVSLFWYQQALGQGPEFLTYFQNEAQLDKSGLPSDRFFAERPEGSVSTLKIQRTQQEDSAVYLCASAITGGGGLYSYEQYFGPGTRLTVT.

The chain recombines TRBV25-1 with TRBJ2-2; TRBD2 might be the D (5 bases). The CDR3 extends over 13 amino acids. V lost 6 bases, J lost 6 bases, and 11 bases lay in between. Germline CDR1 reads MGHDK; CDR2 reads SYGVNS. Written as DNA, the CDR3 is TGTGCCAGCAGCCGGACTGCCCCCGGGGAGCTGTTTTTT. Amino acid sequence: CASSRTAPGELFF.

This clone was recorded a few times. The chain employs TRBV11-2 and TRBJ2-7, with a tentative D call TRBD1 (6 bases). Germline CDR1 is SGHAT and CDR2 is FQNNGV. This CDR3 has 14 residues. The germline V and J ends were trimmed by 2 bases and 2 bases, with 10 bases remaining between them. In DNA, the CDR3 is TGTGCCAGCAGCTTAACGACAGGCACCTACGAGCAGTACTTC. The encoded protein is CASSLTTGTYEQYF. Full variable domain (remainder filled in from reference TRBV11-2 and TRBJ2-7): EAGVAQSPRYKIIEKRQSVAFWCNPISGHATLYWYQQILGQGPKLLIQFQNNGVVDDSQLPKDRFSAERLKGVDSTLKIQPAKLEDSAVYLCASSLTTGTYEQYFGPGTRLTVT.

The V call is TRBV2, the J call TRBJ1-2, with 8 bases that match TRBD1. The J segment lost 8 bases and the V segment lost 7 bases, leaving 6 bases of the junction unmatched. Germline CDR1 is SNHLY and CDR2 is FYNNEI. This CDR3 contains 12 residues. The CDR3 DNA sequence: TGTGCCAGCAACTGGGCAGGGGGCGGCTACACCTTC. Encoded protein: CASNWAGGGYTF.

The chain links TRBV30 to TRBJ1-2, with no clear D. Trimming removed 3 bases at V and 4 bases at J, with 21 bases between. The CDR3 is made up of 16 amino acids. The germline CDR1 and CDR2 sequences are GTSNPN and SVGIG (reference sequence). CDR3 DNA sequence: TGTGCCTGGAGGCCACGGACGGAGTCCCTTTTCTATGGCTACACCTTC. It yields the protein CAWRPRTESLFYGYTF. The whole variable domain, remainder taken from reference TRBV30 and TRBJ1-2, is SQTIHQWPATLVQPVGSPLSLECTVEGTSNPNLYWYRQAAGRGLQLLFYSVGIGQISSEVPQNLSASRPQDRQFILSSKKLLLSDSGFYLCAWRPRTESLFYGYTFGSGTRLTVV.

The chain couples TRBV2 to TRBJ2-1, with TRBD2 matching 9 bases. The CDR3 covers 15 residues. After removal of 6 bases from V and 9 bases from J, the junction contained 12 bases not matched to a gene. Germline values: CDR1 SNHLY, CDR2 FYNNEI. The CDR3 protein is CASRQTAGGLSEQFF. In nucleotides, the CDR3 is TGTGCCAGCAGGCAGACTGCGGGGGGGTTGAGTGAGCAGTTCTTC.

The chain employs TRBV4-2 and TRBJ2-2; possibly TRBD2 for D (5 bases). This CDR3 region has 18 residues. Germline V gene sequence: CDR1 LGHNA, CDR2 YNFKEQ. V gave up 4 bases and J gave up 4 bases, with 22 bases separating them. The CDR3 region is CASSPLMGVQWSTGELFF. Here the CDR3 DNA reads TGTGCCAGCAGCCCCCTGATGGGAGTACAATGGTCCACCGGGGAGCTGTTTTTT.

This chain connects TRBV21-1 to TRBJ2-5; the D call of TRBD1 is as the table states it, not checked on the DNA. TRBV21-1 is a known pseudogene. The CDR3 totals 16 residues. The CDR3 reads CASSKEGVKVRETQYF. CDR3 sequence (DNA): TGTGCCAGCAGCAAAGAGGGGGTAAAAGTAAGAGAGACCCAGTACTTC.